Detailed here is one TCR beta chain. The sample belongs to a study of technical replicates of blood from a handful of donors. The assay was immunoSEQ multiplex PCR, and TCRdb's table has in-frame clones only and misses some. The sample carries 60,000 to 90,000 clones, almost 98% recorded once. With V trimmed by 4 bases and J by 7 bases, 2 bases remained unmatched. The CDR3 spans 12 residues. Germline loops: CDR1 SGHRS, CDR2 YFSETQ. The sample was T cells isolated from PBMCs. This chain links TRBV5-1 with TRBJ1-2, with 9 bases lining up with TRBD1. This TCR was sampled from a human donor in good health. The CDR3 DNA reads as TGCGCCAGCAGCGGACAGGGGCCTGGCTACACCTTC. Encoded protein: CASSGQGPGYTF.